This entry is about one T cell receptor (beta chain). This sample was taken from a study of blood T cell repertoires in COVID-19. Across the whole study: Sample material is recorded as cDNA or gDNA derived from T cells, B-cell-depleted T cells, or PBMCs.

This CDR3 has 16 amino acids. The J segment lost 5 bases and the V segment lost 4 bases, leaving 8 bases of the junction unmatched. The germline V gene encodes CDR1 MDHEN and CDR2 SYDVKM. Repertoires were generated with immunoSEQ multiplex PCR, while TCRdb's copy carries only in-frame clones and drops some. Of approximately 73,000 clones in the sample, around nine tenths were seen once. This sequence originates from a woman aged 55-69 years with acute or convalescent COVID-19. The sequencing input was peripheral blood. The J gene is TRBJ2-5, the V gene TRBV28; 12 bases match TRBD2. In DNA, the CDR3 is TGTGCCAGCAGTTCCCCTAGCGGGGGGGCCGGGGAGACCCAGTACTTC. Its protein product is CASSSPSGGAGETQYF.